The rows below give T cell receptor beta chains drawn from one sample of a study of regulatory T cells in long-lasting Graves disease. TCRdb used MiXCR to reprocess the multiplex PCR reads, holding one entry per CDR3 protein. The repertoire holds roughly 470,000 distinct CDR3 sequences, with roughly 20% as singletons. Sequences were derived from peripheral blood mononuclear cells (PBMCs), sampled when the disease was refractory, from a patient treated with antithyroid drugs. The source of these receptors is a female donor with Graves disease. The CDR3 runs from the conserved cysteine through the conserved F or W. The D gene is left open where the match is weak. Clone size, where shown, is once, few, many, or a class for clones that have expanded.

DNA	CDR3	size	D	V	J
TGTGCCAGCCATCAAGGGGCTGAAGCTTTCTTT	CASHQGAEAFF	many	.	TRBV2	TRBJ1-1
TGTGCCAGCAGTGAATTTAGACAGTACGAGCAGTACTTC	CASSEFRQYEQYF	many	.	TRBV2	TRBJ2-7
TGTGCCGGCCGGGACAGAGAAAAACTGTTTTTT	CAGRDREKLFF	.	TRBD1	TRBV30	TRBJ1-4
TGTGCCAGCAGCTCAAGGGTCACCGGGGAGCTGTTTTTT	CASSSRVTGELFF	many	.	TRBV7-9	TRBJ2-2
TGTGCCAGCAGTTTACCTGTACAGGGAAGGGTCTCAGTTCAGCCCCAGCATTTT	CASSLPVQGRVSVQPQHF	many	.	TRBV28	TRBJ1-5
TGTGCCAGCAGCTTTCGGGGGGGCTACACTGAAGCTTTCTTT	CASSFRGGYTEAFF	few	.	TRBV5-4	TRBJ1-1
TGCAGCGTTGATCGAACAGGGATTTATGGCTACACCTTC	CSVDRTGIYGYTF	.	.	TRBV29-1	TRBJ1-2
TGTGCCAGCAGTTTATACAGGGGGCGCGGTGGCTACACCTTC	CASSLYRGRGGYTF	.	TRBD1	TRBV28	TRBJ1-2
TGTGCCAGCAGTTTAAGTACTGCATCCTACGAGCAGTACTTC	CASSLSTASYEQYF	many	.	TRBV12-3/TRBV12-4	TRBJ2-7
TGTGCCAGCAGCGAAACCCAAGGGGCTAGAGATACGCAGTATTTT	CASSETQGARDTQYF	.	.	TRBV28	TRBJ2-3
TGTGCCACCAGCAGAGATCTGAGTAGCGTAAACTCCTACGAGCAGTACTTC	CATSRDLSSVNSYEQYF	.	.	TRBV15	TRBJ2-7
TGTGCCAGCAGTTTACTCCTCTATGGGGAGCAGTACTTC	CASSLLLYGEQYF	many	.	TRBV12-3/TRBV12-4	TRBJ2-7
TGTGCCAGCAGTTACTCGAGTCGACTCTCCGGGCTTAAGTATAACTATGGCTACACCTTC	CASSYSSRLSGLKYNYGYTF	many	.	TRBV6-5	TRBJ1-2
TGTGCCAGCAGCTTTGCCCCTGGGGGTAGCGGGAGGGGCTACGAGCAGTACTTC	CASSFAPGGSGRGYEQYF	.	TRBD2	TRBV7-6	TRBJ2-7
TGTGCCAGCAGCGAGGGGTTTGTAGCAGGGCGGTACCAGCCCCAGCATTTT	CASSEGFVAGRYQPQHF	many	.	TRBV7-2	TRBJ1-5
TGTGCCACCAGCACATCCCGGGGAAACATTCAGTACTTC	CATSTSRGNIQYF	many	.	TRBV15	TRBJ2-4
TGCAGCGTTGAAGATCGCGCAGGGGGCGCGAAAGCTTTCTTT	CSVEDRAGGAKAFF	.	TRBD1	TRBV29-1	TRBJ1-1
TGTGCCAGCAGTCGAGCTCCCCTCTCCCAGTACTTC	CASSRAPLSQYF	many	.	TRBV6-2/TRBV6-3	TRBJ2-5
TGTGCCAGCAGACTTACAGGGTTCTGGCCCCAGCATTTT	CASRLTGFWPQHF	many	.	TRBV28	TRBJ1-5
TGTGCCAGCAGCCGACTAGCAACGGACATTCAGTACTTC	CASSRLATDIQYF	.	TRBD2	TRBV7-9	TRBJ2-4
TGTGCCAGCAGCGCCGGGACTAGGGACACCGGGGAGCTGTTTTTT	CASSAGTRDTGELFF	.	TRBD2	TRBV9	TRBJ2-2
TGTGCCAGCAGCCAAACGACCGGGACTAGAGAGACCCAGTACTTC	CASSQTTGTRETQYF	many	TRBD2	TRBV3-1	TRBJ2-5
TGCAGTGCTAGAGAACCCGTAGACTCCTATAATTCACCCCTCCACTTT	CSAREPVDSYNSPLHF	.	.	TRBV20-1	TRBJ1-6
TGCAGTACGTCCCGGGCCCCTAGCAATCAGCCCCAGCATTTT	CSTSRAPSNQPQHF	few	.	TRBV20-1	TRBJ1-5
TGTGCCAGCAGTATTAGGGGACTAGCGGAGACCCAGTACTTC	CASSIRGLAETQYF	.	TRBD2	TRBV27	TRBJ2-5
TGCGCCAGCAGCTTGGCCTTGACAGGATCCACTGAAGCTTTCTTT	CASSLALTGSTEAFF	many	.	TRBV5-1	TRBJ1-1
TGTGCCAGCAGCTTCATCGGGATATCATACAATGAGCAGTTCTTC	CASSFIGISYNEQFF	few	.	TRBV11-1	TRBJ2-1
TGTGCCAGCAGCAATAGGACTAGCGGGAGATCTAACACCGGGGAGCTGTTTTTT	CASSNRTSGRSNTGELFF	many	TRBD2	TRBV2	TRBJ2-2
TGTGCCAGCAGTTTATACCAGGGAGCGGTCTACGAGCAGTACTTC	CASSLYQGAVYEQYF	.	.	TRBV27	TRBJ2-7
TGTGCCAGCGGTTACTCACCGGTGCCTCCGAACACCGGGGAGCTGTTTTTT	CASGYSPVPPNTGELFF	once	.	TRBV6-5	TRBJ2-2
TGTGCCAGCAGCAGGGCCCTGGGCTATGGCTACACCTTC	CASSRALGYGYTF	.	.	TRBV28	TRBJ1-2
TGTGCCAGCAGCTCGGACTTTACTAACACTGAAGCTTTCTTT	CASSSDFTNTEAFF	.	.	TRBV7-6	TRBJ1-1
TGCAGCGTTGCAGGGAATGAGCAGTTCTTC	CSVAGNEQFF	few	.	TRBV29-1	TRBJ2-1
.	CARRDEGHEQYFGPGTGELFF	.	.	TRBV27	TRBJ2-2
TGTGCCAGCCACCTTAAGGCCAGGCCATTCTATGGCTACACCTTC	CASHLKARPFYGYTF	.	.	TRBV5-6	TRBJ1-2
TGTGCTAGTGGTTTCTATTTGGGGGAAGGCACTGAAGCTTTCTTT	CASGFYLGEGTEAFF	.	.	TRBV12-5	TRBJ1-1
TGTGCCAGCAACTCCGAATGGGCAACCGAGCTCGGCGAGCAGTACTTC	CASNSEWATELGEQYF	.	.	TRBV7-9	TRBJ2-7
TGTGCCAGCAGTTATAGGGATTCCAACGAGCAGTACTTC	CASSYRDSNEQYF	few	.	TRBV27	TRBJ2-7
TGTGCCAGCAGTTGGGGGACTAGCGGGCGGGGAGTGTTATACGAGCAGTACTTC	CASSWGTSGRGVLYEQYF	few	TRBD2	TRBV27	TRBJ2-7
TGCAGTGCTAGAAGATTTGGAGGTGACACTGAAGCTTTCTTT	CSARRFGGDTEAFF	.	.	TRBV20-1	TRBJ1-1
TGTGCCAGCAGTTACTCCCGGGGGGCTGTCTATGGCTACACCTTC	CASSYSRGAVYGYTF	many	.	TRBV6-5	TRBJ1-2
TGTGCCCAATCGGGGAACGGACACGAGCAGTACTTC	CAQSGNGHEQYF	.	.	TRBV30	TRBJ2-7
TGTGCCAGTAGTATTCACCCGAACACTGAAGCTTTCTTT	CASSIHPNTEAFF	.	.	TRBV19	TRBJ1-1
TGTGCCAGCATTCCGCGGAGGACAGGGACTGGGGCTTTCTTT	CASIPRRTGTGAFF	many	TRBD1	TRBV2	TRBJ1-1